These 14 T cell receptor beta chains share one sample of origin, sequenced in a study of blood T cell repertoires in COVID-19 (dated by TCRdb to 2019 to 2021). Receptor amplification or capture employed the immunoSEQ multiplex PCR assay. This immuneACCESS table, as held by TCRdb, lists in-frame sequences with V and J called but not all clones. Of the missing ones, under half trace to an unresolved V gene in checked studies; the others have no known cause. The sample has about 240,000 clones on record, more than 75% of them singletons. Clones ranked in the top ten supply around 12% of the sample. Sequenced: peripheral blood. These receptors all stem from a woman aged 55-70 years with active or convalescent COVID-19.

This clone was counted a few times. V usage is TRBV12-3 or TRBV12-4 and J usage is TRBJ1-5; TRBD1 might be the D (6 bases). This CDR3 contains 13 residues. The ends were cut back, 3 bases at V and 7 bases at J, with 10 bases in the middle. CDR3 nucleotide sequence: TGTGCCAGCAGTTTTCCAGGGGACCAGCCCCAGCATTTT. Amino acid sequence: CASSFPGDQPQHF.

V usage is TRBV6-5 and J usage is TRBJ2-3, with a possible D match to TRBD1 (6 bases). Germline V gene lookup returns CDR1 MNHEY and CDR2 SVGAGI. The V end was cut by 6 bases, the J end by 2 bases, with 12 bases between. The CDR3 is 14 residues long. The CDR3 nucleotides read TGTGCCAGCAGAGTTCAGGGGAACACAGATACGCAGTATTTT. Its protein product is CASRVQGNTDTQYF.

The V and J genes are TRBV7-9 and TRBJ2-6; possibly TRBD2 for D (6 bases). CDR3 length equals 17 residues. CDR1 and CDR2 from the germline V gene are SEHNR and FQNEAQ (reference sequence). With 3 bases removed from V and 0 bases from J, the gap between germline ends came to 12 bases. DNA of the CDR3: TGTGCCAGCAGCTTTAAGCCGGGAGTCTCTGGGGCCAACGTCCTGACTTTC. This encodes CASSFKPGVSGANVLTF.

The rearrangement joins TRBV4-3 to TRBJ1-3, with TRBD1 matching 8 bases. Germline trimming cut 4 bases from V and 3 bases from J; bases unmatched to any gene: 8. Per germline, CDR1 LGHNA and CDR2 YSLEER. CDR3 length: 16 amino acids. In DNA, the CDR3 is TGCGCCAGCAGCCTATTCGGACAGGGAGGTGGAAACACCATATATTTT. Its translation is CASSLFGQGGGNTIYF.

The chain links TRBV3-1 (or the pseudogene TRBV3-2) to TRBJ1-3; TRBD1 might be the D (5 bases). Germline V gene sequence: CDR1 LGHDT, CDR2 YNNKEL (reference sequence). The CDR3 extends over 16 amino acids. Trimming removed 3 bases from V and 1 base from J, with 13 bases in between. CDR3 loop: CASSHPRAGSGNTIYF. CDR3 DNA: TGTGCCAGCAGCCATCCCCGTGCAGGGTCTGGAAACACCATATATTTT.

This chain joins TRBV2 and TRBJ2-1, with TRBD2 matching 7 bases. The V segment lost 5 bases and the J segment 3 bases; nucleotides outside the gene matches: 4. The CDR3 length is 14 residues. CDR1 and CDR2 (germline): SNHLY, FYNNEI. The CDR3 DNA is TGTGCCAGCAGTCAGAGCGGGGTCTACAATGAGCAGTTCTTC. Residues: CASSQSGVYNEQFF.

This sequence joins TRBV6-4 and TRBJ1-2; 11 nucleotides line up with TRBD1. In germline, CDR1 is MRHNA, CDR2 SNTAGT. Germline trimming cut 5 bases from V and 6 bases from J; bases unmatched to any gene: 2. The CDR3 length is 13 residues. The CDR3 here is CASSLDRGHGYTF. The CDR3, as DNA: TGTGCCAGCAGTTTGGACAGGGGGCATGGCTACACCTTC.

This clone showed up many times. The chain recombines TRBV28 with TRBJ1-3, with 7 bases fitting TRBD1. The germline CDR1 and CDR2 sequences are MDHEN and SYDVKM. Germline trimming cut 6 bases from V and 0 bases from J; bases unmatched to any gene: 8. The CDR3 has 16 amino acids. As DNA, the CDR3 is TGTGCCAGCAGACTCGGACAGGTGATCTCTGGAAACACCATATATTTT. This encodes CASRLGQVISGNTIYF.

J is TRBJ1-2 and V is TRBV6-1; TRBD1 matches 9 bases. The CDR3 has 17 residues. The trim removed 2 bases at V and 3 bases at J, leaving 10 bases unmatched. Germline V gives CDR1 MNHNS, CDR2 SASEGT. The CDR3 sequence is CASSETSTGGIDYGYTF. In nucleotides, the CDR3 is TGTGCCAGCAGTGAAACTTCGACAGGGGGTATAGACTATGGCTACACCTTC.

This clone was seen only a few times. The J gene is TRBJ2-7, the V gene TRBV2, with 12 bases that match TRBD2. This CDR3 has 21 amino acids. The germline V gene encodes CDR1 SNHLY and CDR2 FYNNEI. With V trimmed by 1 base and J by 2 bases, 18 bases remained unmatched. The DNA for the CDR3 is TGTGCCAGCAGTGAAGATTCCCTTTCCCCGACTAGCGGGGGCCCCACCTACGAGCAGTACTTC. As protein: CASSEDSLSPTSGGPTYEQYF.

V and J are TRBV7-2 and TRBJ2-5, with D maybe TRBD1 (6 bases). The CDR3 sequence is 14 residues long. V lost 1 base to trimming and J lost 5 bases, with 11 bases between them. Germline-derived CDR1 and CDR2 are SGHTA and FQGNSA. This chain's CDR3 is CASSLGTAQETQYF. The DNA of the CDR3 is TGTGCCAGCAGCTTAGGGACAGCCCAGGAGACCCAGTACTTC.

The chain couples TRBV19 to TRBJ2-7, with 12 bases fitting TRBD1. The CDR3 covers 14 residues. Germline V CDR1 and CDR2: LNHDA, SQIVND (reference sequence). Trimming at V came to 6 bases and at J to 7 bases, leaving 7 bases not matched to a gene. As DNA, the CDR3 is TGTGCCAGTAGGCCGGGACAGGGGGCGCATGAGCAGTACTTC. This sequence encodes CASRPGQGAHEQYF.

The chain has TRBV5-1 and TRBJ2-5; D perhaps matches TRBD2 (6 bases). V was pared by 4 bases and J by 0 bases, with 19 bases between. CDR1 and CDR2 (germline): SGHRS, YFSETQ. The CDR3 totals 17 residues. As DNA, the CDR3 is TGCGCCAGCAGCCTTGGAGGAGGGGCCGGCCACCAAGAGACCCAGTACTTC. It encodes CASSLGGGAGHQETQYF. Combining the CDR3 with reference TRBV5-1 and TRBJ2-5 gives the whole variable domain KAGVTQTPRYLIKTRGQQVTLSCSPISGHRSVSWYQQTPGQGLQFLFEYFSETQRNKGNFPGRFSGRQFSNSRSEMNVSTLELGDSALYLCASSLGGGAGHQETQYFGPGTRLLVL.

V usage is TRBV5-6 and J usage is TRBJ1-2; a possible D gene is TRBD1 (5 bases). The V end was cut by 4 bases, the J end by 1 base, with 8 bases between. The germline V gene has CDR1 SGHDT and CDR2 YYEEEE. This CDR3 contains 13 residues. The CDR3 sequence: CASSQGLNYGYTF. The CDR3 nucleotides are TGTGCCAGCAGCCAGGGACTTAACTATGGCTACACCTTC.